The 28 T cell receptor beta chains below all came from one sample that was sequenced in a study of PD-L1 blockade in urothelial cancer. Time point meaning: peripheral blood 6 weeks after treatment start. Generated by immunoSEQ multiplex PCR, the TCRdb table keeps only in-frame clones and is missing some. The sample holds approximately 28,000 clones, 80% to 85% seen once. Sample: PBMCs, taken around atezolizumab (anti-PD-L1) treatment. All receptors derive from a man aged 70-80 years with urothelial cancer.

The chain is built from TRBV28 and TRBJ1-3; D possibly corresponds to TRBD1 (6 bases). The germline V and J ends were trimmed by 1 base and 0 bases, with 13 bases remaining between them. The germline V gene has CDR1 MDHEN and CDR2 SYDVKM. The length of the CDR3 is 17 residues. The CDR3 DNA follows: TGTGCCAGCAGTTTATCTGGGGGCCCGCGCTCTGGAAACACCATATATTTT. Translating gives CASSLSGGPRSGNTIYF.

The chain joins TRBV7-3 to TRBJ2-1, with 8 nucleotides matching TRBD1. Germline lookup yields CDR1 SGHTA and CDR2 FQGTGA. The CDR3 length is 14 residues. The J segment lost 8 bases and the V segment lost 2 bases, leaving 5 bases of the junction unmatched. CDR3 sequence: CASSLGGQAHEQFF. In DNA, the CDR3 is TGTGCCAGCAGCTTAGGGGGACAGGCCCATGAGCAGTTCTTC. Based on the CDR3 plus reference TRBV7-3 and TRBJ2-1, the full variable domain is GAGVSQTPSNKVTEKGKYVELRCDPISGHTALYWYRQSLGQGPEFLIYFQGTGAADDSGLPNDRFFAVRPEGSVSTLKIQRTERGDSAVYLCASSLGGQAHEQFFGPGTRLTVL.

Worth noting for this clone: Within the sample, other DNA sequences also encode this same CDR3. CDR3 coding DNA: TGTGCCATCAGGGGACAGGAGAACACTGAAGCTTTCTTT. Its translation is CAIRGQENTEAFF. The rearrangement joins TRBV10-3 to TRBJ1-1, with 8 bases aligning to TRBD1. V lost 6 bases to trimming and J lost 1 base; unmatched junction nucleotides: 1. Per germline, CDR1 ENHRY and CDR2 SYGVKD. This CDR3 is built from 13 residues.

This chain connects TRBV9 to TRBJ2-4, with 7 bases aligning to TRBD2. This CDR3 is built from 14 residues. Per germline, CDR1 SGDLS and CDR2 YYNGEE. The V gene end was trimmed by 5 bases and the J gene end by 5 bases; junction bases not matched to a gene: 7. The CDR3 sequence is CASSGGVGENIQYF. For the CDR3, the DNA is TGTGCCAGCAGTGGGGGGGTCGGAGAAAACATTCAGTACTTC.

The rearrangement joins TRBV27 to TRBJ2-7; 9 nucleotides align to TRBD2. Trimming at V came to 3 bases and at J to 6 bases, leaving 3 bases not matched to a gene. The germline CDR1 and CDR2 sequences are MNHEY and SMNVEV (reference sequence). CDR3 size: 13 residues. This CDR3 is CASSLGRGGEQYF. CDR3 DNA sequence: TGTGCCAGCAGTTTGGGGCGGGGGGGCGAGCAGTACTTC.

This sequence joins TRBV5-1 and TRBJ2-3; D possibly corresponds to TRBD2 (5 bases). With 0 bases removed from V and 0 bases from J, the gap between germline ends came to 11 bases. The V gene's germline CDR1 is SGHRS and CDR2 YFSETQ. CDR3 length equals 16 residues. CDR3 sequence: CASSLATTLSTDTQYF. In DNA, the CDR3 is TGCGCCAGCAGCTTGGCGACTACCCTTAGCACAGATACGCAGTATTTT. The variable domain in full, with the rest retrieved from reference TRBV5-1 and TRBJ2-3, is KAGVTQTPRYLIKTRGQQVTLSCSPISGHRSVSWYQQTPGQGLQFLFEYFSETQRNKGNFPGRFSGRQFSNSRSEMNVSTLELGDSALYLCASSLATTLSTDTQYFGPGTRLTVL.

The chain has TRBV9 and TRBJ2-1; 10 nucleotides match TRBD2. The V gene's germline CDR1 is SGDLS and CDR2 YYNGEE. The CDR3 loop spans 15 amino acids. Trimming at V came to 3 bases and at J to 12 bases, leaving 12 bases not matched to a gene. CDR3 region: CASSELAGGRYAQFF. The CDR3 DNA is TGTGCCAGCAGCGAATTAGCGGGGGGCCGCTACGCGCAGTTCTTC.

The rearrangement joins TRBV7-2 to TRBJ1-5; perhaps TRBD1 as D (6 bases). The germline V gene encodes CDR1 SGHTA and CDR2 FQGNSA. The V and J ends lost 3 bases and 9 bases respectively, with 15 bases between them. The length of the CDR3 is 14 residues. As DNA, the CDR3 is TGTGCCAGCAGCTTGTCGACAGGTCCTGGGCCCCAGCATTTT. Encoded protein: CASSLSTGPGPQHF.

This chain joins TRBV5-1 and TRBJ2-3, with 9 bases lining up with TRBD1. Per germline, CDR1 SGHRS and CDR2 YFSETQ. CDR3 length equals 14 residues. Trimming removed 4 bases from V and 4 bases from J; junction bases left unmatched: 4. The chain's CDR3 is CASSMGQGPDTQYF. CDR3 DNA sequence: TGCGCCAGCAGCATGGGACAGGGCCCAGATACGCAGTATTTT.

The chain joins TRBV30 to TRBJ1-2; 7 nucleotides match TRBD1. The CDR3 spans 13 residues. J was trimmed by 7 bases and V by 3 bases; bases with no gene match: 8. Germline CDR1 and CDR2: GTSNPN and SVGIG (reference sequence). DNA for the CDR3: TGTGCCTGGAGCCCCCGTGACAGGGTTGGCTACACCTTC. Amino acids: CAWSPRDRVGYTF. Together with reference TRBV30 and TRBJ1-2, the CDR3 gives the full variable domain: SQTIHQWPATLVQPVGSPLSLECTVEGTSNPNLYWYRQAAGRGLQLLFYSVGIGQISSEVPQNLSASRPQDRQFILSSKKLLLSDSGFYLCAWSPRDRVGYTFGSGTRLTVV.

This clone was detected once. V is TRBV4-1 and J is TRBJ1-5, with a weak D call TRBD1 (6 bases). This CDR3 contains 17 residues. The V gene lost 0 bases and the J gene lost 2 bases, with 14 bases spanning the gap. Germline V gives CDR1 MGHRA, CDR2 YSYEKL. As DNA, the CDR3 is TGCGCCAGCAGCCAAGACCAGGGGTCCATCGGCAATCAGCCCCAGCATTTT. As protein: CASSQDQGSIGNQPQHF.

The rearrangement joins TRBV27 to TRBJ2-5; a possible D gene is TRBD2 (6 bases). The CDR3 covers 14 residues. V lost 6 bases to trimming and J lost 2 bases, with 13 bases between them. Per the germline V gene, CDR1 is MNHEY and CDR2 is SMNVEV (reference sequence). The CDR3 sequence: CASSGRDDQETQYF. In DNA form, the CDR3 reads TGTGCCAGCAGCGGGCGGGATGATCAAGAGACCCAGTACTTC.

The genes are TRBV6-1 and TRBJ2-5; 7 bases are shared with TRBD2. The J segment lost 13 bases and the V segment lost 3 bases, leaving 14 bases of the junction unmatched. This CDR3 has 14 amino acids. From germline, CDR1 is MNHNS and CDR2 SASEGT. CDR3 sequence: CASSETSAGVTRYF. The CDR3 nucleotides read TGTGCCAGCAGTGAGACGAGCGCGGGAGTCACGCGGTACTTC.

The chain links TRBV5-6 to TRBJ1-1; D is unclear. The V end was cut by 4 bases, the J end by 4 bases, with 17 bases between. The CDR3 runs 15 residues. Germline V lookup: CDR1 SGHDT, CDR2 YYEEEE. The CDR3 is CASSRLALELTEAFF. The CDR3 DNA reads TGTGCCAGCAGCCGACTCGCTCTGGAGCTCACTGAAGCTTTCTTT.

This rearrangement joins TRBV7-9 to TRBJ2-7; D not certain. The germline V gene encodes CDR1 SEHNR and CDR2 FQNEAQ (reference sequence). This CDR3 is 11 amino acids long. V was pared by 5 bases and J by 5 bases, with 7 bases between. CDR3: CASSPSDEQYF. CDR3 coding DNA: TGTGCCAGCAGCCCTTCAGACGAGCAGTACTTC.

The chain carries TRBV5-1 and TRBJ1-1; TRBD1 matches at 8 bases. This CDR3 spans 15 amino acids. V shed 4 bases, J shed 1 base, and the junction held 6 bases outside the gene matches. From germline, CDR1 is SGHRS and CDR2 YFSETQ. The DNA of the CDR3 is TGCGCCAGCAGCCCCCTGACAGGGGAGAACACTGAAGCTTTCTTT. Translation: CASSPLTGENTEAFF. Filled out from reference TRBV5-1 and TRBJ1-1, the complete variable domain reads KAGVTQTPRYLIKTRGQQVTLSCSPISGHRSVSWYQQTPGQGLQFLFEYFSETQRNKGNFPGRFSGRQFSNSRSEMNVSTLELGDSALYLCASSPLTGENTEAFFGQGTRLTVV.

The rearrangement joins TRBV6-4 to TRBJ2-1, with 7 bases aligning to TRBD2. The CDR3 is 15 residues long. With 0 bases clipped from V and 5 bases from J, the junction kept 4 bases outside the gene matches. Germline lookup yields CDR1 MRHNA and CDR2 SNTAGT. The DNA of the CDR3 is TGTGCCAGCAGTGACTCGACCGGGGGGAACAATGAGCAGTTCTTC. This gives the protein CASSDSTGGNNEQFF.

The V and J genes are TRBV7-8 and TRBJ1-1; no clear D. This CDR3 is built from 15 residues. Germline CDR1 and CDR2: SGHVS and FQNEAQ. V shed 2 bases and J shed 6 bases, with 16 bases lying between them. The CDR3 here is CASSLNEGRRPEAFF. DNA of the CDR3: TGTGCCAGCAGCTTAAATGAGGGCCGCAGGCCTGAAGCTTTCTTT.

This clone appeared once. V and J are TRBV5-6 and TRBJ2-3; perhaps TRBD1 as D (5 bases). V was trimmed by 0 bases and J by 3 bases, leaving 14 bases between them. CDR3 size: 16 residues. Germline CDR1 SGHDT, CDR2 YYEEEE. The CDR3 loop is CASSLAPRVGTDTQYF. DNA of the CDR3: TGTGCCAGCAGCTTGGCTCCCAGGGTTGGGACAGATACGCAGTATTTT. Supplemented by reference TRBV5-6 and TRBJ2-3, the full variable domain reads DAGVTQSPTHLIKTRGQQVTLRCSPKSGHDTVSWYQQALGQGPQFIFQYYEEEERQRGNFPDRFSGHQFPNYSSELNVNALLLGDSALYLCASSLAPRVGTDTQYFGPGTRLTVL.

This sequence joins TRBV7-2 and TRBJ1-2; D not certain. Trimming pared 4 bases from V and 7 bases from J, leaving 19 bases between. Germline-derived CDR1 and CDR2 are SGHTA and FQGNSA. The CDR3 is made up of 15 amino acids. This chain's CDR3 is CASSSNLDTRRGYTF. The CDR3 DNA follows: TGTGCCAGCAGCTCAAACCTCGACACTCGCCGTGGCTACACCTTC.

This sequence joins TRBV28 and TRBJ2-2, with D tentatively TRBD2 (7 bases). CDR3 length: 17 residues. Per germline, CDR1 MDHEN and CDR2 SYDVKM. Trimming stripped 6 bases from V and 2 bases from J, with 19 bases between. As DNA, the CDR3 is TGTGCCAGCAGAGATGGGGGGGGGCTCGGTAACACCGGGGAGCTGTTTTTT. Its translation: CASRDGGGLGNTGELFF.

This chain joins TRBV5-4 and TRBJ2-7; D might be TRBD2 (6 bases). V shed 4 bases and J shed 2 bases, with 16 bases lying between them. Germline V gene data show CDR1 as SGHNT and CDR2 as YYREEE (reference sequence). CDR3 length: 15 amino acids. In DNA, the CDR3 is TGTGCCAGCAGCAGCTCGGGACTCTCTACCTACGAGCAGTACTTC. Protein sequence: CASSSSGLSTYEQYF.

V and J are TRBV19 and TRBJ2-7, with D perhaps TRBD2 (7 bases). CDR3 size: 14 residues. Germline CDR1 is LNHDA and CDR2 is SQIVND (reference sequence). The V end lost 10 bases, the J end lost 0 bases, and 16 bases lay between the germline ends. The CDR3: CATGGALGSYEQYF. In DNA form, the CDR3 reads TGTGCCACTGGGGGGGCTCTCGGCTCCTACGAGCAGTACTTC.

The rearrangement links TRBV15 to TRBJ2-5; 16 bases match TRBD2. Per the germline V gene, CDR1 is LNHNV and CDR2 is YYDKDF (reference sequence). The CDR3 consists of 19 residues. V shed 3 bases and J 5 bases; nucleotides not matched to a gene: 12. CDR3 region: CATSSGTSGGGSRGETQYF. CDR3 nucleotides: TGTGCCACCAGCAGCGGGACTAGCGGGGGGGGATCACGAGGGGAGACCCAGTACTTC.

V usage is TRBV7-2 and J usage is TRBJ1-1; the match to TRBD1 covers 8 bases. The germline V gene has CDR1 SGHTA and CDR2 FQGNSA. The junction had 9 bases not matched to a gene; V was cut back by 4 bases and J by 5 bases. The CDR3 totals 15 residues. This chain's CDR3 is CASSSRTGRGTEAFF. The CDR3 nucleotides read TGTGCCAGCAGCTCTCGGACAGGGAGGGGGACTGAAGCTTTCTTT. Together with reference TRBV7-2 and TRBJ1-1, the CDR3 gives the full variable domain: GAGVSQSPSNKVTEKGKDVELRCDPISGHTALYWYRQSLGQGLEFLIYFQGNSAPDKSGLPSDRFSAERTGGSVSTLTIQRTQQEDSAVYLCASSSRTGRGTEAFFGQGTRLTVV.

The chain combines TRBV6-6 with TRBJ1-2, with 12 positions matching TRBD1. Germline loops: CDR1 MNHNY, CDR2 SVGAGI (reference sequence). Losses at the gene ends were 6 bases for V and 8 bases for J; bases not matched to a gene: 4. The CDR3 spans 13 residues. The CDR3 loop is CASRGTGGEGYTF. CDR3 coding DNA: TGTGCCAGCAGGGGGACAGGGGGCGAAGGCTACACCTTC.

The genes are TRBV7-2 and TRBJ2-7, with a weak D call TRBD1 (6 bases). Germline CDR1 SGHTA, CDR2 FQGNSA. V gave up 5 bases and J gave up 3 bases, with 11 bases separating them. CDR3 length equals 13 residues. CDR3 coding DNA: TGTGCCAGCAGCCCACAGGGTGGCTACGAGCAGTACTTC. This encodes CASSPQGGYEQYF.

The chain links TRBV19 to TRBJ2-2; 9 bases are shared with TRBD2. Germline CDR1 LNHDA, CDR2 SQIVND (reference sequence). The V and J ends lost 1 base and 5 bases, in that order; junction bases with no gene match: 14. This CDR3 has 19 residues. The CDR3 nucleotides are TGTGCCAGTAGTATAGTTGGCGGGAGGGCCTCCGGTTATACCGGGGAGCTGTTTTTT. It yields the protein CASSIVGGRASGYTGELFF.